A single sample gave rise to the 4 T cell receptor beta chains below, sequenced in a study of glioma-infiltrating T cells after dendritic cell vaccination. The time point denotes: after dendritic cell vaccination, including at tumor progression/relapse. Repertoires were generated with immunoSEQ multiplex PCR, while TCRdb's copy carries only in-frame clones and drops some. The table has about 58,000 clones, 85% seen once. Sequencing used blood, obtained after dendritic cell vaccination. Receptors originate from a human donor with glioblastoma.

The chain links TRBV11-3 to TRBJ1-1, with 11 bases that match TRBD1. Germline V lookup: CDR1 SGHNT, CDR2 YENEEA. V shed 0 bases and J 1 base; nucleotides not matched to a gene: 10. The CDR3 is 19 residues long. Written as DNA, the CDR3 is TGTGCCAGCAGCTTAGATAAGTCGGACAGGGGGCATCGGAACACTGAAGCTTTCTTT. As protein: CASSLDKSDRGHRNTEAFF.

The chain is built from TRBV5-1 and TRBJ2-1; D remains ambiguous. The V gene lost 0 bases and the J gene lost 7 bases, with 11 bases spanning the gap. Germline V lookup: CDR1 SGHRS, CDR2 YFSETQ. The CDR3 covers 14 residues. CDR3 nucleotide sequence: TGCGCCAGCAGCTTGGACAGAATCCTGAATGAGCAGTTCTTC. Translation: CASSLDRILNEQFF.

The chain uses TRBV7-6 and TRBJ1-3; D remains unclear. The germline V gene has CDR1 SGHVS and CDR2 FNYEAQ. Trimming removed 2 bases from V and 1 base from J, with 12 bases in between. This CDR3 is 16 amino acids long. CDR3 sequence reads: CASSLSRSSSGNTIYF. As DNA, the CDR3 is TGTGCCAGCAGCTTAAGCAGGTCCTCTTCTGGAAACACCATATATTTT.

The CDR3 sequence: CASSKGRGAYNEQFF. The CDR3 DNA follows: TGTGCCAGCAGTAAGGGGCGGGGGGCCTACAATGAGCAGTTCTTC. The chain combines TRBV11-3 with TRBJ2-1; 8 bases align to TRBD2. Germline lookup yields CDR1 SGHNT and CDR2 YENEEA. V shed 6 bases and J 2 bases; nucleotides not matched to a gene: 6. This CDR3 is 15 amino acids long.